This T cell receptor (beta chain) was obtained from a study of shared clonotypes between healthy human individuals. Study in general: Researchers assigned three CD4 naive, three CD4 memory, two CD8 naive and one CD8 memory plate to each donor. Broader study findings: Generation probability values for non-shared clonotypes were lower than those for clonotypes shared by all four donors.

It was into CD45RA+ naive and CD45RA-negative memory subsets that the CD4+ cells were split. CDR1 is WSHSY, CDR2 SAAADI, per germline. The CDR3 loop spans 15 amino acids. V shed 2 bases, J shed 10 bases, and the junction held 7 bases outside the gene matches. Here immunoSEQ multiplex PCR was the method, and the copy in TCRdb shows in-frame clones only, minus some. The sample yields 2 million to 2.5 million clones, about 94% seen once. This clone was counted once. Its cognate antigen is unknown. This TCR derives from a man between 18 and 29 years old in good health. The sample consisted of naive CD4+ T cells sorted from blood. As for subset: CD45RA+ positively selected. This chain uses TRBV10-2 with TRBJ1-6, with 8 bases that match TRBD1. The CDR3 DNA sequence: TGCGCCAGCAGTGAGATTGGACAGGGCTACTCACCCCTCCACTTT. Translating it yields CASSEIGQGYSPLHF.